One T cell receptor beta chain is described in this entry. This specimen comes from a study of monozygotic twins with inflammatory bowel disease. This CDR3 comprises 14 residues. Germline loops: CDR1 LGHNA, CDR2 YSLEER. TCRdb reprocessed the 5' RACE reads and keeps a single row for each CDR3 protein, giving no DNA. The ten top clones account for around 1.2%, within a sample of about 150,000 distinct CDR3 sequences. The rearrangement uses TRBV4-3 and TRBJ1-2; the D call from TCRdb, TRBD1, cannot be confirmed without DNA. This clonotype was obtained from a human donor with ulcerative colitis or Crohn's disease, or a healthy co-twin of an affected twin (not recorded which). Sequenced: blood. The CDR3 loop reads CASSQDGRDYGYTF.